These T cell receptor beta chains were read from a single sample in a study of blood T cell repertoires in COVID-19. Clones were sequenced by immunoSEQ multiplex PCR, and TCRdb holds only the in-frame ones, with some missing. Found here are about 300,000 clones, approximately 84% of them singletons; the top ten hold over 3.5%. Material: PBMCs or T cells enriched from blood (not recorded which). These receptors all come from a man younger than 45 who had recovered from COVID-19. Each CDR3 is given with its conserved first and last residue. The order of the fields is V gene, CDR3 length, D gene, clone size, J gene, CDR3 DNA, CDR3 protein. A D gene is named only where the DNA matches it firmly. Clone size, where shown, is once, few, many, or a class for clones that have expanded.

v_call: TRBV3-1/TRBV3-2; cdr3_length: 16; d_call: .; clone_size: .; j_call: TRBJ2-1; cdr3_nt: TGTGCCAGCAGCCAAAGCGGGCAGGGGGTTGTCAATGAGCAGTTCTTC; cdr3_aa: CASSQSGQGVVNEQFF
v_call: TRBV28; cdr3_length: 16; d_call: .; clone_size: .; j_call: TRBJ1-2; cdr3_nt: TGTGCCAGCAGTTTATGGCGACGGAGCTCTAACTATGGCTACACCTTC; cdr3_aa: CASSLWRRSSNYGYTF
v_call: TRBV27; cdr3_length: 14; d_call: .; clone_size: .; j_call: TRBJ2-3; cdr3_nt: TGTGCCAGCAGTCCCCACAGTAGCACAGATACGCAGTATTTT; cdr3_aa: CASSPHSSTDTQYF
v_call: TRBV10-2; cdr3_length: 15; d_call: .; clone_size: .; j_call: TRBJ2-5; cdr3_nt: TGCGCCAGCAGTGAGTCTAAGTGGGCCCTGGAGACCCAGTACTTC; cdr3_aa: CASSESKWALETQYF
v_call: TRBV7-9; cdr3_length: 15; d_call: .; clone_size: .; j_call: TRBJ2-5; cdr3_nt: TGTGCCAGCAGCTTGACCCCGCCTAGGGGGGAGACCCAGTACTTC; cdr3_aa: CASSLTPPRGETQYF
v_call: TRBV6-2/TRBV6-3; cdr3_length: 16; d_call: .; clone_size: .; j_call: TRBJ2-1; cdr3_nt: TGTGCCAGCAGTGACGCCTTAGCGGACCCCTACAATGAGCAGTTCTTC; cdr3_aa: CASSDALADPYNEQFF
v_call: TRBV6-6; cdr3_length: 17; d_call: TRBD1; clone_size: few; j_call: TRBJ1-2; cdr3_nt: TGTGCCAGCAGTCCTGGGACAGGGCTTAACTTGGTCTATGGCTACACCTTC; cdr3_aa: CASSPGTGLNLVYGYTF
v_call: TRBV28; cdr3_length: 16; d_call: TRBD2; clone_size: few; j_call: TRBJ2-1; cdr3_nt: TGTGCCAGCAGTACCGCCGGGACTAGCGGCTACAATGAGCAGTTCTTC; cdr3_aa: CASSTAGTSGYNEQFF
v_call: TRBV7-8; cdr3_length: 13; d_call: .; clone_size: few; j_call: TRBJ1-1; cdr3_nt: TGTGCCAGCAGCTTTACGGGAAGCACTGAAGCTTTCTTT; cdr3_aa: CASSFTGSTEAFF
v_call: TRBV7-2; cdr3_length: 15; d_call: .; clone_size: .; j_call: TRBJ2-7; cdr3_nt: TGTGCCAGCAGCTTTCTGGACAGCCGCTCCTACGAGCAGTACTTC; cdr3_aa: CASSFLDSRSYEQYF
v_call: TRBV2; cdr3_length: 15; d_call: TRBD1; clone_size: many; j_call: TRBJ1-5; cdr3_nt: TGTGCCAGCAGCCGGACAGGGGGGAGCAATCAGCCCCAGCATTTT; cdr3_aa: CASSRTGGSNQPQHF
v_call: TRBV19; cdr3_length: 13; d_call: .; clone_size: .; j_call: TRBJ1-5; cdr3_nt: TGTGCCAGTAGTGGGCAGAACAATCAGCCCCAGCATTTT; cdr3_aa: CASSGQNNQPQHF
v_call: TRBV7-2; cdr3_length: 15; d_call: TRBD1; clone_size: .; j_call: TRBJ1-5; cdr3_nt: TGTGCCAGCAGCTTAGTTACAGGGGGAGGGCAGCCCCAGCATTTT; cdr3_aa: CASSLVTGGGQPQHF
v_call: TRBV6-5; cdr3_length: 15; d_call: TRBD2; clone_size: once; j_call: TRBJ2-5; cdr3_nt: TGTGCCAGCAGTTACGCCGGGAGGGGCCAAGAGACCCAGTACTTC; cdr3_aa: CASSYAGRGQETQYF
v_call: TRBV10-2; cdr3_length: 16; d_call: TRBD2; clone_size: once; j_call: TRBJ2-3; cdr3_nt: TGCGCCAGCAGTGGGAAGCGGGAAATAAGCACAGATACGCAGTATTTT; cdr3_aa: CASSGKREISTDTQYF
v_call: TRBV5-5; cdr3_length: 16; d_call: TRBD1; clone_size: .; j_call: TRBJ1-2; cdr3_nt: TGTGCCAGCAGCCTGAGCCCCGGGACAGGGAACTATGGCTACACCTTC; cdr3_aa: CASSLSPGTGNYGYTF
v_call: TRBV4-2; cdr3_length: 13; d_call: .; clone_size: .; j_call: TRBJ2-1; cdr3_nt: TGTGCCAGCAGCCGGCTAGCCTCCGATGAGCAGTTCTTC; cdr3_aa: CASSRLASDEQFF
v_call: TRBV2; cdr3_length: 14; d_call: TRBD2; clone_size: .; j_call: TRBJ2-2; cdr3_nt: TGTGCCAGCAAACTAGCGACGAACACCGGGGAGCTGTTTTTT; cdr3_aa: CASKLATNTGELFF
v_call: TRBV3-1/TRBV3-2; cdr3_length: 16; d_call: TRBD1; clone_size: .; j_call: TRBJ1-4; cdr3_nt: TGTGCCAGCAGCCGGATCGGACAGGGGGAGGCAGAAAAACTGTTTTTT; cdr3_aa: CASSRIGQGEAEKLFF
v_call: TRBV21-1; cdr3_length: 18; d_call: .; clone_size: .; j_call: TRBJ1-6; cdr3_nt: TGTGCCAGCAGCCGACTGAAATATAACCTCCCCTATAATTCACCCCTCCACTTT; cdr3_aa: CASSRLKYNLPYNSPLHF
v_call: TRBV27; cdr3_length: 10; d_call: TRBD2; clone_size: .; j_call: TRBJ2-7; cdr3_nt: TGTGCCAGGGGGAGGGACGAGCAGTACTTC; cdr3_aa: CARGRDEQYF
v_call: TRBV5-1; cdr3_length: 17; d_call: TRBD1; clone_size: .; j_call: TRBJ1-3; cdr3_nt: TGCGCCAGCAGCTTGGGGGACAGGGCACGCTCTGGAAACACCATATATTTT; cdr3_aa: CASSLGDRARSGNTIYF
v_call: TRBV2; cdr3_length: 14; d_call: TRBD1; clone_size: once; j_call: TRBJ1-4; cdr3_nt: TGTGCCAGCAGGGTTCAGGGGGCCGGGGAAAAACTGTTTTTT; cdr3_aa: CASRVQGAGEKLFF
v_call: TRBV19; cdr3_length: 16; d_call: .; clone_size: .; j_call: TRBJ1-1; cdr3_nt: TGTGCCAGTAGTTATACGGCAGGGCGGATGAACACTGAAGCTTTCTTT; cdr3_aa: CASSYTAGRMNTEAFF
v_call: TRBV7-9; cdr3_length: 14; d_call: .; clone_size: .; j_call: TRBJ1-2; cdr3_nt: TGTGCCAGCAGCTTAGTTGCAGTTAACTATGGCTACACCTTC; cdr3_aa: CASSLVAVNYGYTF
v_call: TRBV9; cdr3_length: 14; d_call: TRBD1; clone_size: .; j_call: TRBJ1-1; cdr3_nt: TGTGCCAGCAGCTCAACACAGGGGGGCACTGAAGCTTTCTTT; cdr3_aa: CASSSTQGGTEAFF
v_call: TRBV5-1; cdr3_length: 17; d_call: .; clone_size: once; j_call: TRBJ2-3; cdr3_nt: TGCGCCAGCAGCTTGGTTTTACTAGCTTCAAGCACAGATACGCAGTATTTT; cdr3_aa: CASSLVLLASSTDTQYF
v_call: TRBV6-5; cdr3_length: 14; d_call: TRBD2; clone_size: many; j_call: TRBJ2-7; cdr3_nt: TGTGCCAGCAGTAGGACTAGCGGGAACTACGAGCAGTACTTC; cdr3_aa: CASSRTSGNYEQYF
v_call: TRBV5-6; cdr3_length: 18; d_call: TRBD2; clone_size: .; j_call: TRBJ2-4; cdr3_nt: TGTGCCAGCAGCTCCGGGACTAGCGGGGTTTTAGCCAAAAACATTCAGTACTTC; cdr3_aa: CASSSGTSGVLAKNIQYF
v_call: TRBV10-3; cdr3_length: 17; d_call: TRBD1; clone_size: .; j_call: TRBJ1-3; cdr3_nt: TGTGCCATCAGGCCGGGACAGGGGATCATGCGGAAGAACACCATATATTTT; cdr3_aa: CAIRPGQGIMRKNTIYF
v_call: TRBV20-1; cdr3_length: 17; d_call: TRBD1; clone_size: .; j_call: TRBJ1-5; cdr3_nt: TGCAGTGCTAGTGTCCCGGGACAGGTTAGGGGCAATCAGCCCCAGCATTTT; cdr3_aa: CSASVPGQVRGNQPQHF
v_call: TRBV27; cdr3_length: 15; d_call: .; clone_size: .; j_call: TRBJ1-5; cdr3_nt: TGTGCCAGCAGCCCCTGGACAGACGGCAATCAGCCCCAGCATTTT; cdr3_aa: CASSPWTDGNQPQHF
v_call: TRBV2; cdr3_length: 16; d_call: TRBD1; clone_size: .; j_call: TRBJ1-2; cdr3_nt: TGTGCCAGCAGTGCGGGACAGGGGTCAATAGGCTATGGCTACACCTTC; cdr3_aa: CASSAGQGSIGYGYTF
v_call: TRBV5-1; cdr3_length: 16; d_call: TRBD1; clone_size: .; j_call: TRBJ1-2; cdr3_nt: TGCGCCAGCAGCTTGGGTATGAGACAGGGGGCAGGAGGCTACACCTTC; cdr3_aa: CASSLGMRQGAGGYTF
v_call: TRBV11-3; cdr3_length: 18; d_call: TRBD2; clone_size: once; j_call: TRBJ2-1; cdr3_nt: TGTGCCAGCAGCCTCAGCAGTGTTGGACTAGCGGGGTACAATGAGCAGTTCTTC; cdr3_aa: CASSLSSVGLAGYNEQFF
v_call: TRBV11-2; cdr3_length: 15; d_call: TRBD1; clone_size: .; j_call: TRBJ1-3; cdr3_nt: TGTGCCAGCAGCTTAGAGGGGACAGTTGGAAACACCATATATTTT; cdr3_aa: CASSLEGTVGNTIYF
v_call: TRBV6-1; cdr3_length: 16; d_call: TRBD1; clone_size: .; j_call: TRBJ2-1; cdr3_nt: TGTGCCAGCAGTGCCGGGACAGACCCTCCGAGAAATGAGCAGTTCTTC; cdr3_aa: CASSAGTDPPRNEQFF
v_call: TRBV27; cdr3_length: 13; d_call: .; clone_size: .; j_call: TRBJ2-7; cdr3_nt: TGTGCCAGCAGTTCAGCCGGGTCCTACGAGCAGTACTTC; cdr3_aa: CASSSAGSYEQYF
v_call: TRBV10-2; cdr3_length: 13; d_call: TRBD2; clone_size: .; j_call: TRBJ2-3; cdr3_nt: TGCGCCGTGGCCGGACTAGCTGAAGATACGCAGTATTTT; cdr3_aa: CAVAGLAEDTQYF
v_call: TRBV29-1; cdr3_length: 11; d_call: TRBD1; clone_size: .; j_call: TRBJ1-2; cdr3_nt: TGCAGCGCCGTCCCGGGACAGGGGCTGTACTTC; cdr3_aa: CSAVPGQGLYF
v_call: TRBV28; cdr3_length: 12; d_call: .; clone_size: .; j_call: TRBJ1-2; cdr3_nt: TGTGCCAGCAGTCTCCAGGGATATGGCTACACCTTC; cdr3_aa: CASSLQGYGYTF
v_call: TRBV7-8; cdr3_length: 17; d_call: TRBD1; clone_size: .; j_call: TRBJ2-7; cdr3_nt: TGTGCCAGCAGCTTAGTTAGGGCGAGAGGGGGCGGCTACGAGCAGTACTTC; cdr3_aa: CASSLVRARGGGYEQYF
v_call: TRBV12-3/TRBV12-4; cdr3_length: 13; d_call: TRBD1; clone_size: .; j_call: TRBJ1-1; cdr3_nt: TGTGCCAGCACCTATCAGGGGGGCACTGAAGCTTTCTTT; cdr3_aa: CASTYQGGTEAFF
v_call: TRBV2; cdr3_length: 14; d_call: .; clone_size: .; j_call: TRBJ1-1; cdr3_nt: TGTGCCAGCAGGGCAGGGATCATGAACACTGAAGCTTTCTTT; cdr3_aa: CASRAGIMNTEAFF
v_call: TRBV4-1; cdr3_length: 17; d_call: TRBD1; clone_size: .; j_call: TRBJ2-7; cdr3_nt: TGCGCCAGCAGCCAGGATTCTACCGGGACAGGGGTAAACGAGCAGTACTTC; cdr3_aa: CASSQDSTGTGVNEQYF
v_call: TRBV4-1; cdr3_length: 16; d_call: TRBD2; clone_size: .; j_call: TRBJ2-1; cdr3_nt: TGCGCCAGCAGCCAAGATGGACTAGCGGGAGACAATGAGCAGTTCTTC; cdr3_aa: CASSQDGLAGDNEQFF
v_call: TRBV28; cdr3_length: 13; d_call: .; clone_size: .; j_call: TRBJ1-4; cdr3_nt: TGTGCCATTCGCACAGGGAGAGGGGAAAAACTGTTTTTT; cdr3_aa: CAIRTGRGEKLFF
v_call: TRBV12-2; cdr3_length: 12; d_call: .; clone_size: .; j_call: TRBJ2-1; cdr3_nt: TGTGCAAGTCGCATAAACAGGGGTGAGCAGTTCTTC; cdr3_aa: CASRINRGEQFF